The rows below give T cell receptor beta chains drawn from one sample of a study of PD-1 blockade in classical Hodgkin lymphoma. Repertoires were generated with immunoSEQ multiplex PCR, while TCRdb's copy carries only in-frame clones and drops some. The sample lists fewer than 20,000 clones; about three quarters were seen once. The sequenced sample was CD4+ T cells from blood, obtained before the fourth cycle of nivolumab. The source of these receptors is a human donor with classical Hodgkin lymphoma. The CDR3 runs from the conserved cysteine through the conserved F or W. Fields, in order: CDR3 DNA, CDR3 protein, clone size, V gene, D gene, J gene. D genes are given only for firm matches. Some rows mark clone size as missing; the rest say once, few, many or name a class of expanded clone.

TGTGCCAGCAGTGAAGTGTTGTCAGGGGGGAACTATGGCTACACCTTC CASSEVLSGGNYGYTF NA TRBV6-1 TRBD1 TRBJ1-2
TGTGCCATCAGTGAGTCGGCGGGGGGCCACGAGCAGTACTTC CAISESAGGHEQYF NA TRBV10-3 TRBD2 TRBJ2-7
TGCGCCAGCAGCTTAGGACAGGAGGTCTCTCCCCTCCACTTT CASSLGQEVSPLHF NA TRBV5-1 TRBD1 TRBJ1-6
TGTGCCAGCAGCCGTTATTGGGGGAGTACGAACACCGGGGAGCTGTTTTTT CASSRYWGSTNTGELFF NA TRBV7-6 NA TRBJ2-2
TGTGCCAGCAGCGTACCGTCGGTGAACACTGAAGCTTTCTTT CASSVPSVNTEAFF NA TRBV5-6 NA TRBJ1-1
TGCGCCAGCAGCTTGGCGGGGAGCTCCTACAATGAGCAGTTCTTC CASSLAGSSYNEQFF NA TRBV5-1 NA TRBJ2-1
TGTGCCAGCAGCTTAAAGGGGTCCGGGACTAGCGGGTTTAATGAGCAGTTCTTC CASSLKGSGTSGFNEQFF NA TRBV7-8 TRBD2 TRBJ2-1
TGTGCCAGTAGTATAGGGGCGGGATCTGGACAGTACTTC CASSIGAGSGQYF NA TRBV19 NA TRBJ2-7
TGTGCCAGCAGCACGGGGGGGTTCTATGGCTACACCTTC CASSTGGFYGYTF NA TRBV6-5 NA TRBJ1-2
TGTGCCAGCAGCTCCCGAAAGTCACAGGGAGCGGGTAGTAATGGCTACACCTTC CASSSRKSQGAGSNGYTF NA TRBV5-4 NA TRBJ1-2
TGTGCCAGCAGTTATTCAGGGGGCGGCTACACCTTC CASSYSGGGYTF NA TRBV6-6 TRBD1 TRBJ1-2
TGTGCCAGCAGTGCTCCTTACGAGCAGTACTTC CASSAPYEQYF few TRBV28 NA TRBJ2-7
TGTGCCAGCAGCCAGACAGGGAGTCTCCCTGGAAACACCATATATTTT CASSQTGSLPGNTIYF NA TRBV14 TRBD1 TRBJ1-3
TGTGCCAGCAGTGGACAGGGGAACATTCAGTACTTC CASSGQGNIQYF once TRBV2 TRBD1 TRBJ2-4
TGTGCCAGTAGTATCACCGGGACTAGCGGGAACTACAATGAGCAGTTCTTC CASSITGTSGNYNEQFF NA TRBV19 TRBD2 TRBJ2-1
TGTGCCAGCAGCTTAGCGGAGAAAATCTCTGGAAACACCATATATTTT CASSLAEKISGNTIYF NA TRBV7-6 NA TRBJ1-3
TGTGCCAGCAGCCGGAAGGACAGAGGCCCCTACGAGCAGTACTTC CASSRKDRGPYEQYF NA TRBV6-5 NA TRBJ2-7
TGTGCCAGCAGTTACTCTCCAGGCAGGGAGGGAACTGAAGCTTTCTTT CASSYSPGREGTEAFF NA TRBV6-5 NA TRBJ1-1
TGTGCCAGCAGGGGGTCACCAACTAGCACAGATACGCAGTATTTT CASRGSPTSTDTQYF NA TRBV6-5 NA TRBJ2-3
TGTGCCAGCAACACTAGGGCCCCAGGCGAGCAGTTCTTC CASNTRAPGEQFF NA TRBV6-5 NA TRBJ2-1
TGTGCCATCAGCCAAGCGGGAGTCACAGATACGCAGTATTTT CAISQAGVTDTQYF NA TRBV10-3 TRBD2 TRBJ2-3
TGTGCCAGCAGCATACAGGTAAACACTGAAGCTTTCTTT CASSIQVNTEAFF NA TRBV7-9 NA TRBJ1-1
TGTGCCAGCAGTACTCCCGGAGTCTTCTGGGGCTACACCTTC CASSTPGVFWGYTF medium-sized TRBV6-5 NA TRBJ1-2
TGTGCCAGCAGCACGGACCCAGATAATGAAAAACTGTTTTTT CASSTDPDNEKLFF NA TRBV5-4 NA TRBJ1-4
TGTGCCAGCAGTCCGATGACAGGGGGCGCGAGGACTGAAGCTTTCTTT CASSPMTGGARTEAFF NA TRBV27 TRBD1 TRBJ1-1
TGTGCCAGCAGCCCGGTAGGGACGACTTACGAGCAGTACTTC CASSPVGTTYEQYF NA TRBV4-2 NA TRBJ2-7
TGTGCCAGCAGGGGTCCAGTTTCTAACGAGCAGTACTTC CASRGPVSNEQYF NA TRBV25-1 NA TRBJ2-7
TGTGCCAGCAGCCAAGGAATCCGACTAGCGAGAGAGACCCAGTACTTC CASSQGIRLARETQYF NA TRBV14 TRBD2 TRBJ2-5
TGTGCCAGCAGCCAACCGGATCAGCCCCAGCATTTT CASSQPDQPQHF NA TRBV4-2 NA TRBJ1-5
TGTGCCAGCAGCTTAGGTTGGACCGGGGAGCTGTTTTTT CASSLGWTGELFF NA TRBV7-9 NA TRBJ2-2
TGTGCCAGCAGTTCTAGAGTGGCAGGTACTGAAGCTTTCTTT CASSSRVAGTEAFF NA TRBV7-9 NA TRBJ1-1
TGCGCCAGCACTTCGGGACTAGCGGGTGCGCAGTTCTTC CASTSGLAGAQFF NA TRBV10-2 TRBD2 TRBJ2-1
TGTGCCAGTAGTATTGGTCCTAGTCGAACCTACAATGAGCAGTTCTTC CASSIGPSRTYNEQFF once TRBV19 NA TRBJ2-1
TGTGCCAGCAGCGTAGATCGGAGCGGGAGAAATGAGCAGTTCTTC CASSVDRSGRNEQFF NA TRBV9 TRBD2 TRBJ2-1
TGTGCCAGCAGCGCCGGGACCTATGGCTACACCTTC CASSAGTYGYTF NA TRBV6-5 NA TRBJ1-2
TGCGCCAGCAGCGCCTGGGACAGGGGGGTGGAAGAGACCCAGTACTTC CASSAWDRGVEETQYF NA TRBV5-1 TRBD1 TRBJ2-5
TGTGCCAGCAGTGAGATGCATTTTGACCCTACCTCATCCTACGAGCAGTACTTC CASSEMHFDPTSSYEQYF NA TRBV6-1 NA TRBJ2-7
TGTGCCAGTAGTCCGGGGACGAATCAGTTCTTC CASSPGTNQFF NA TRBV19 NA TRBJ2-1
TGTGCCAGCTCACCATACCGGACAGGGGTGGGCTACAATGAGCAGTTCTTC CASSPYRTGVGYNEQFF NA TRBV18 TRBD1 TRBJ2-1
TGCGCCAGCAGTGACCCCGGGACAGGGGGCAACAATCAGCCCCAGCATTTT CASSDPGTGGNNQPQHF NA TRBV10-2 TRBD1 TRBJ1-5
TGTGCCAGCAGTCCGGGCCATTTCGATAATGAAAAACTGTTTTTT CASSPGHFDNEKLFF NA TRBV6-1 NA TRBJ1-4
TGTGCCAGCAGCTATTATACCGGGACTAGCGGCCACGAGCAGTACTTC CASSYYTGTSGHEQYF NA TRBV14 TRBD2 TRBJ2-7
TGCAGCCCTGACAGCTCCTACGAGCAGTACTTC CSPDSSYEQYF NA TRBV20-1 NA TRBJ2-7
TGTGCCAGCAGTGTTAGCTCTGGAAACACCATATATTTT CASSVSSGNTIYF NA TRBV25-1 NA TRBJ1-3
TGTGCCACCAGCAGAGCTAGCGGGAGGGCCCTGGCCGTATCGCAGTATTTT CATSRASGRALAVSQYF NA TRBV15 TRBD2 TRBJ2-3
TGTGCCAGTAAGGGGCAGGGTGGCGAGCAGTACTTC CASKGQGGEQYF few TRBV19 NA TRBJ2-7
TGCGCCAGCAGCTTGGCCGGTCGGTATGGCTACACCTTC CASSLAGRYGYTF NA TRBV5-1 NA TRBJ1-2
TGTGCCAGCTCACCATTGGGACAGGGCGTTTATGGCTACACCTTC CASSPLGQGVYGYTF NA TRBV18 TRBD1 TRBJ1-2
TGTGCCAGCAGCCCCAGGACAGGTAGAGCAGAGACCCAGTACTTC CASSPRTGRAETQYF NA TRBV27 TRBD1 TRBJ2-5
TGTGCCTGGAGAGTACAGGGTCTCAGCTCACCCCTCCACTTT CAWRVQGLSSPLHF NA TRBV30 NA TRBJ1-6
TGTGCCAGCAGCCCTCAGCGGTCCCGGACAGGGTCGAACTACGAGCAGTACTTC CASSPQRSRTGSNYEQYF NA TRBV5-8 TRBD1 TRBJ2-7
TGCAGCGTTAAGGATCGGGACAGATTCTACAATGAGCAGTTCTTC CSVKDRDRFYNEQFF NA TRBV29-1 TRBD1 TRBJ2-1
TGTGCCAGCAGCTACCAAGTAGCCGGGACAGGGGTTTCAGATACGCAGTATTTT CASSYQVAGTGVSDTQYF NA TRBV7-6 TRBD1 TRBJ2-3
TGTGCCAGCAGTTCGCGGCGGCTGAAAGAGGGCGACGAAAAACTGTTTTTT CASSSRRLKEGDEKLFF NA TRBV27 NA TRBJ1-4
TGTGCGGCAATCGGGGGCCTCATGATCTCCTACGAGCAGTACTTC CAAIGGLMISYEQYF NA TRBV7-2 NA TRBJ2-7
TGTGCCAGTAGTATTGGGACAGGGACGAGCTCTGGAAACACCATATATTTT CASSIGTGTSSGNTIYF NA TRBV19 TRBD1 TRBJ1-3
TGTGCCAGCAGCCAAATGTGGTCCTCCTACGAGCAGTACTTC CASSQMWSSYEQYF few TRBV16 NA TRBJ2-7
TGTGCCAGCAGTGAATATGAAAGAGGGGAGCTGTTTTTT CASSEYERGELFF NA TRBV2 NA TRBJ2-2
TGTGCCATCAGTGAGGCCGGGACAGGGGGCTCGAACACCGGGGAGCTGTTTTTT CAISEAGTGGSNTGELFF NA TRBV10-3 TRBD1 TRBJ2-2